A single sample is the source of the 30 T cell receptor beta chains below, sequenced in a study of blood T cell repertoires in COVID-19. TCRdb's table, derived via immunoSEQ multiplex PCR, lists solely in-frame clones and lacks some. The table records roughly 350,000 clones, 70% to 90% of them present only once. The sequenced sample was peripheral blood. These receptors all stem from a woman between 50 and 59 years old with active or convalescent COVID-19.

This clone appeared a single time. This chain joins TRBV11-2 and TRBJ2-5; TRBD2 matches at 10 bases. The junction had 5 bases not matched to a gene; V was cut back by 5 bases and J by 2 bases. CDR3 size: 15 residues. Germline values: CDR1 SGHAT, CDR2 FQNNGV. CDR3 DNA: TGTGCCAGCAGCGAGACTAGCGGGCCTCAAGAGACCCAGTACTTC. Translating it yields CASSETSGPQETQYF.

V is TRBV18 and J is TRBJ1-2; 9 nucleotides match TRBD1. In germline, CDR1 is KGHSH, CDR2 LQKENI. The CDR3 covers 15 residues. V lost 4 bases and J lost 4; bases outside the gene matches: 7. Here the CDR3 reads CASSRDRDVGYGYTF. CDR3 DNA: TGTGCCAGCTCACGGGACAGGGATGTAGGCTATGGCTACACCTTC.

For the CDR3, the DNA is TGCAGCGCGGGGACAGGGGACTACGAGCAGTACTTC. It yields the protein CSAGTGDYEQYF. This chain links TRBV29-1 with TRBJ2-7, with 10 bases matching TRBD1. V dropped 7 bases and J dropped 3; count of bases not matched to a gene: 3. This CDR3 is built from 12 residues. CDR1 is SQVTM, CDR2 ANQGSEA, per germline.

This chain links TRBV7-8 with TRBJ2-1; no clear D. Trimming cost V 1 base and J 6 bases, with 7 bases left between them. The germline V gene has CDR1 SGHVS and CDR2 FQNEAQ. This CDR3 spans 13 amino acids. The CDR3 here is CASSLVLSNEQFF. In DNA, the CDR3 is TGTGCCAGCAGCTTAGTCCTCAGCAATGAGCAGTTCTTC.

V usage is TRBV30 and J usage is TRBJ1-4; no firm D call. Germline V gene sequence: CDR1 GTSNPN, CDR2 SVGIG (reference sequence). The CDR3 is made up of 14 amino acids. Deletions cut 3 bases from V and 10 bases from J, with 18 bases between. CDR3 sequence reads: CAWSPHLTGGKLFF. The CDR3 region has the DNA TGTGCCTGGAGCCCCCATTTGACGGGAGGAAAACTGTTTTTT.

In its sample, this clone was seen once. The chain recombines TRBV6-5 with TRBJ2-3; 7 bases agree with TRBD2. Looked up from germline, CDR1 is MNHEY and CDR2 is SVGAGI. This CDR3 contains 14 residues. Trimming removed 8 bases from V and 0 bases from J; junction bases left unmatched: 5. CDR3 sequence: CASGRGGSTDTQYF. The CDR3 DNA follows: TGTGCCAGCGGGCGCGGGGGAAGCACAGATACGCAGTATTTT.

The chain carries TRBV4-2 and TRBJ2-7, with a tentative D call TRBD1 (6 bases). The ends were cut back, 3 bases at V and 3 bases at J, with 9 bases in the middle. This CDR3 is built from 13 residues. In germline, CDR1 is LGHNA, CDR2 YNFKEQ. For the CDR3, the DNA is TGTGCCAGCAGCCATGGACAGAACTACGAGCAGTACTTC. Protein product: CASSHGQNYEQYF.

V usage is TRBV7-2 and J usage is TRBJ1-3; tentative D call: TRBD1 (5 bases). This CDR3 comprises 16 residues. Per germline, CDR1 SGHTA and CDR2 FQGNSA. V lost 3 bases and J lost 0, with 12 bases in between. For the CDR3, the DNA is TGTGCCAGCAGCTTGGGGCAGGCGAGCTCTGGAAACACCATATATTTT. This encodes CASSLGQASSGNTIYF.

The V call is TRBV21-1, the J call TRBJ2-7; the table assigns TRBD1, which was not confirmed against the DNA. TRBV21-1 is noted as a pseudogene. This CDR3 region has 14 residues. The CDR3 DNA reads as TGTGCCAGCAGCAAAGCGCAGGCCCTGTACGAGCAGTACTTC. Its protein is CASSKAQALYEQYF.

This sequence joins TRBV28 and TRBJ1-5; 9 bases map to TRBD1. This CDR3 is 17 amino acids long. Germline assignment: CDR1 MDHEN and CDR2 SYDVKM. V lost 1 base and J lost 6; bases outside the gene matches: 10. DNA for the CDR3: TGTGCCAGCAGTTTATCCCCGTTCGGACAGGGGATTCAGCCCCAGCATTTT. Residues: CASSLSPFGQGIQPQHF. The full variable domain, completed using reference TRBV28 and TRBJ1-5, is DVKVTQSSRYLVKRTGEKVFLECVQDMDHENMFWYRQDPGLGLRLIYFSYDVKMKEKGDIPEGYSVSREKKERFSLILESASTNQTSMYLCASSLSPFGQGIQPQHFGDGTRLSIL.

The chain joins TRBV29-1 to TRBJ1-1, with 8 bases that match TRBD1. The J segment lost 6 bases and the V segment lost 6 bases, leaving 3 bases of the junction unmatched. In germline, CDR1 is SQVTM, CDR2 ANQGSEA. This CDR3 is built from 11 residues. The CDR3, as DNA: TGCAGCGTAGAACAGGGGGCTGAAGCTTTCTTT. As protein: CSVEQGAEAFF.

The gene calls are TRBV28 and TRBJ2-5, with a possible D match to TRBD1 (6 bases). There are 15 residues in the CDR3. Trimming left V 2 bases short and J 1 base short, with 11 bases between. Germline V lookup: CDR1 MDHEN, CDR2 SYDVKM. The CDR3 DNA is TGTGCCAGCAGTTTACTACAGGGTCCCCAAGAGACCCAGTACTTC. This encodes CASSLLQGPQETQYF.

The chain employs TRBV11-2 and TRBJ2-5; TRBD1 might be the D (5 bases). This CDR3 region has 13 residues. The germline V and J ends were trimmed by 5 bases and 5 bases, with 12 bases remaining between them. Germline V CDR1 and CDR2: SGHAT, FQNNGV. The CDR3 DNA reads as TGTGCCAGCAGCCCGCGCAGGGTCGAGACCCAGTACTTC. Translation gives CASSPRRVETQYF.

V and J are TRBV3-1 (or the pseudogene TRBV3-2) and TRBJ1-5; the D gene is possibly TRBD1 (6 bases). Trimming stripped 2 bases from V and 9 bases from J, with 14 bases between. Germline V lookup: CDR1 LGHDT, CDR2 YNNKEL (reference sequence). The CDR3 extends over 14 amino acids. CDR3 loop: CASSQSGALLPQHF. DNA for the CDR3: TGTGCCAGCAGCCAATCAGGGGCCCTCCTGCCCCAGCATTTT.

The chain links TRBV18 to TRBJ1-5, with 9 positions matching TRBD1. Per the germline V gene, CDR1 is KGHSH and CDR2 is LQKENI. The V segment lost 2 bases and the J segment 7 bases; nucleotides outside the gene matches: 6. The CDR3 covers 15 residues. This chain's CDR3 is CASSPGQGNVQPQHF. The DNA of the CDR3 is TGTGCCAGCTCACCAGGACAGGGGAATGTACAGCCCCAGCATTTT.

This clone was detected only once. This chain uses TRBV4-3 with TRBJ1-2, with D possibly TRBD1 on 6 matching bases. Deletions cut 0 bases from V and 5 bases from J, with 13 bases between. Germline CDR1 is LGHNA and CDR2 is YSLEER. The CDR3 runs to 15 residues. CDR3 coding DNA: TGCGCCAGCAGCCAAGAAGGGGGACGGAAATATGGCTACACCTTC. Protein sequence: CASSQEGGRKYGYTF.

This chain joins TRBV3-1 (or the pseudogene TRBV3-2) and TRBJ2-7; D is unresolved. This CDR3 contains 12 residues. Trimming shortened V by 4 bases and J by 4 bases, and 8 bases separated the two germline ends. CDR1 and CDR2 (germline): LGHDT, YNNKEL (reference sequence). The CDR3 nucleotides read TGTGCCAGCAGCCGCGGCGAATACGAGCAGTACTTC. It specifies CASSRGEYEQYF.

The chain couples TRBV4-1 to TRBJ2-6; TRBD1 matches 7 bases. CDR1 and CDR2 from the germline V gene are MGHRA and YSYEKL. V dropped 4 bases and J dropped 3; count of bases not matched to a gene: 12. The CDR3 extends over 18 amino acids. The CDR3 sequence: CASSPLSRGRVGANVLTF. The CDR3 DNA reads TGCGCCAGCAGCCCTCTTTCGAGGGGGCGGGTTGGGGCCAACGTCCTGACTTTC.

The genes are TRBV11-1 and TRBJ2-1; tentative D call: TRBD1 (5 bases). The CDR3 consists of 14 residues. Trimming removed 1 base at V and 3 bases at J, with 7 bases between. The germline V gene has CDR1 SGHAT and CDR2 FQDESV (reference sequence). Written as DNA, the CDR3 is TGTGCCAGCAGCTTAGAAGACAGCTACAATGAGCAGTTCTTC. Its protein is CASSLEDSYNEQFF.

The chain joins TRBV4-1 to TRBJ2-3; 8 bases map to TRBD1. The CDR3 spans 17 residues. Germline V gives CDR1 MGHRA, CDR2 YSYEKL. Trimming took 0 bases from V and 8 from J; bases not matched to a gene: 13. The CDR3 nucleotides read TGCGCCAGCAGCCAAGATCCCGGGACAGGCCTTTTGGCTACGCAGTATTTT. Translating gives CASSQDPGTGLLATQYF.

The gene calls are TRBV5-4 and TRBJ1-2, with D unresolved. Trimming pared 0 bases from V and 4 bases from J, leaving 13 bases between. The germline CDR1 and CDR2 sequences are SGHNT and YYREEE (reference sequence). CDR3 length: 15 residues. The DNA for the CDR3 is TGTGCCAGCAGCTTGGTCGACCGAGACACCTATGGCTACACCTTC. It is translated as CASSLVDRDTYGYTF.

The J gene is TRBJ2-1, the V gene TRBV20-1; D may be TRBD2 (6 bases). V was cut by 5 bases and J by 6 bases, with 8 bases left in between. Looked up from germline, CDR1 is DFQATT and CDR2 is SNEGSKA (reference sequence). The CDR3 sequence is 11 residues long. The CDR3 sequence: CSARDFNEQFF. CDR3 coding DNA: TGCAGTGCTCGGGACTTCAATGAGCAGTTCTTC.

V and J are TRBV2 and TRBJ1-2; tentatively, D is TRBD1 (5 bases). Trimming pared 7 bases from V and 2 bases from J, leaving 14 bases between. The germline gives CDR1 SNHLY, CDR2 FYNNEI. The CDR3 extends over 14 amino acids. The CDR3 DNA sequence: TGTGCCAGCAATTTGGGAGGGACCAACTATGGCTACACCTTC. It translates to CASNLGGTNYGYTF. Full variable domain (rest looked up from reference TRBV2 and TRBJ1-2): EPEVTQTPSHQVTQMGQEVILRCVPISNHLYFYWYRQILGQKVEFLVSFYNNEISEKSEIFDDQFSVERPDGSNFTLKIRSTKLEDSAMYFCASNLGGTNYGYTFGSGTRLTVV.

V usage is TRBV6-5 and J usage is TRBJ2-7, with D possibly TRBD1 on 5 matching bases. Between the trimmed V and J ends, which lost 9 bases and 3 bases, there was a span of 9 bases. CDR1 is MNHEY and CDR2 is SVGAGI in the germline V gene. This CDR3 is 11 amino acids long. The CDR3 sequence is CASYQGYEQYF. CDR3 nucleotide sequence: TGTGCCAGTTATCAGGGCTACGAGCAGTACTTC.

J is TRBJ1-1 and V is TRBV28; TRBD1 is a possible D gene (5 bases). CDR1 is MDHEN, CDR2 SYDVKM, per germline. CDR3 length: 13 residues. Between the trimmed V and J ends, which lost 5 bases and 6 bases, there was a span of 13 bases. CDR3 nucleotides: TGTGCCAGCAGTCCCCCGGGGGGGTCTGAAGCTTTCTTT. It is translated as CASSPPGGSEAFF.

The chain has TRBV27 and TRBJ1-5; perhaps TRBD1 as D (6 bases). Germline CDR1 MNHEY, CDR2 SMNVEV (reference sequence). The CDR3 contains 14 residues. With 5 bases removed from V and 4 bases from J, the gap between germline ends came to 12 bases. CDR3 residues: CASSQNRENQPQHF. Written as DNA, the CDR3 is TGTGCCAGCAGTCAAAACAGGGAGAATCAGCCCCAGCATTTT.

The chain combines TRBV30 with TRBJ1-2; 9 bases fit TRBD1. The CDR3 has 13 residues. Germline V lookup: CDR1 GTSNPN, CDR2 SVGIG (reference sequence). V lost 5 bases to trimming and J lost 8 bases; unmatched junction nucleotides: 9. CDR3 nucleotides: TGTGCCTGGGGGGCCGGGACAGGGAGCGGCTACACCTTC. Residues: CAWGAGTGSGYTF.

Only one count was recorded for this clone. The chain recombines TRBV9 with TRBJ2-7; D is possibly TRBD1 (6 bases). CDR3 length: 14 amino acids. V was trimmed by 0 bases and J by 3 bases, leaving 10 bases between them. Germline CDR1 reads SGDLS; CDR2 reads YYNGEE. The chain's CDR3 is CASSVGSGVYEQYF. The CDR3 DNA reads as TGTGCCAGCAGCGTAGGGTCAGGGGTCTACGAGCAGTACTTC.

V gene TRBV19 combines with J gene TRBJ1-5; perhaps TRBD1 as D (6 bases). V dropped 5 bases and J dropped 0 bases, with 20 bases sitting between them. There are 18 residues in the CDR3. The germline gives CDR1 LNHDA, CDR2 SQIVND (reference sequence). The CDR3 DNA sequence: TGTGCCAGTAGTCATTTCCGAGCGGCAGGGGATAGCAATCAGCCCCAGCATTTT. Its protein is CASSHFRAAGDSNQPQHF.

The chain has TRBV5-1 and TRBJ2-2; possible D gene TRBD2, 6 bases. V was pared by 4 bases and J by 3 bases, with 13 bases between. The CDR3 covers 15 residues. CDR1 and CDR2 from the germline V gene are SGHRS and YFSETQ. CDR3 region: CASSDGGFDTGELFF. CDR3 DNA: TGCGCCAGCAGCGACGGAGGGTTTGACACCGGGGAGCTGTTTTTT.